This T cell receptor (beta chain) is from a study of Tregs in tolerant kidney transplant recipients. Study results and caveats: Tolerant patients' donor-specific Tregs expanded beyond overall Tregs, suggesting antigen-driven growth. Some patients' samples used different primers over time, so nucleotide sequences weren't comparable.

Points on this clone: What it binds is not known.

Using immunoSEQ multiplex PCR, the repertoire was profiled, and TCRdb retains in-frame clones only, with some absent. The table has tens of thousands of clones, 85% to 90% seen once. Per germline, CDR1 SGHVS and CDR2 FQNEAQ. The germline V and J ends were trimmed by 4 bases and 10 bases, with 13 bases remaining between them. This CDR3 spans 12 amino acids. This receptor was obtained from a human donor who received a combined kidney and bone marrow transplant. The chain has TRBV7-8 and TRBJ1-1, with D perhaps TRBD1 (6 bases). The sample was CD4+ T cells from blood, taken before the transplant. The CDR3 DNA follows: TGTGCCAGCAGCTCCACAGGGAACTCAGCTTTCTTT. It is translated as CASSSTGNSAFF.